The sequence of this T cell receptor beta chain was determined in a study of cytomegalovirus exposure and HLA in healthy donors. Study overall: Genotyping of nearly 400 donors showed that about 79% belonged to the Caucasian-associated ancestry cluster.

Points on this clone: Its specificity is unknown. Compared with germline, one end of the junction differs, possibly owing to a read error.

Germline V CDR1 and CDR2: SEHNR, FQNEAQ (reference sequence). The CDR3 totals 15 residues. Study-level findings and limits: As a later analysis revealed, most CMV-associated TCR beta chains appeared HLA-restricted.

PCR involved 60 Vbeta and 13 Jbeta primers. Sequenced by immunoSEQ multiplex PCR; TCRdb stores in-frame clones only, minus some. Of under 150,000 clones in the sample, over 60% are singletons; the top ten hold about 3%. The rearrangement uses TRBV7-9 and TRBJ2-7; the D gene is possibly TRBD1 (7 bases). The specimen was PBMCs. The receptor comes from a human donor in good health. CDR3 DNA: TGTTCCAGCAGCTTAGTGAAGTCAGGGGGGTACGAGCAGTACTTC. Its translation is CSSSLVKSGGYEQYF.